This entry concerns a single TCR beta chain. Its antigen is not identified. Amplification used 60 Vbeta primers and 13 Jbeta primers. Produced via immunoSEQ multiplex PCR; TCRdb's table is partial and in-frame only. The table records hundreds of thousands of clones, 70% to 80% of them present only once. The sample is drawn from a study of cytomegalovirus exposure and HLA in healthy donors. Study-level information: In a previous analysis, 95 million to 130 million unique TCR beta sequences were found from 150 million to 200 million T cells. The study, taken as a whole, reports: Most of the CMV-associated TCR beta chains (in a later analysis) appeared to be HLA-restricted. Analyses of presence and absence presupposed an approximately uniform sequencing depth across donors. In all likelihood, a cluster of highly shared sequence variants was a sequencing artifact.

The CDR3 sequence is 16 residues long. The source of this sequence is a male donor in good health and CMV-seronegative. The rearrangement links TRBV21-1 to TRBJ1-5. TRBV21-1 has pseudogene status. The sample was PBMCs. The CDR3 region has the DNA TGTGCCAGCAGCAAGAGGGTCCTTACACCTAATCAGCCCCAGCATTTT. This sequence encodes CASSKRVLTPNQPQHF.